These T cell receptor beta chains were read from a single sample in a study of blood T cell repertoires in COVID-19. Clones were read by immunoSEQ multiplex PCR, and TCRdb kept only the in-frame ones, dropping some. In the table there are about 150,000 clones, 75% to 90% of which are singletons. The sequenced sample consisted of peripheral blood. The receptors were sampled from a woman aged 40 to 50 with acute or convalescent COVID-19. The CDR3 runs from the conserved cysteine through the conserved F or W. D genes are given only for firm matches. Size tells how often a clone was seen (once, few, many) or the class of an expanded clone, and some rows leave it out.

TRBJ1-1	.	once	TRBV20-1	CSARDSTGAFF	TGCAGTGCTAGAGATTCGACAGGCGCTTTCTTT
TRBJ2-2	TRBD2	.	TRBV7-9	CASSTGLAGGPIYTGELFF	TGTGCCAGCAGCACTGGACTAGCGGGGGGTCCTATTTACACCGGGGAGCTGTTTTTT
TRBJ2-7	TRBD2	.	TRBV4-2	CASSHGTSGTGQYF	TGTGCCAGCAGCCACGGGACTAGCGGGACCGGGCAGTACTTC
TRBJ1-6	TRBD1	.	TRBV6-5	CASITGGRGSPLHF	TGTGCCAGCATTACAGGGGGCCGTGGTTCACCCCTCCACTTT
TRBJ2-6	TRBD1	few	TRBV9	CASSSDRSSGANVLTF	TGTGCCAGCAGCTCGGACAGGTCCTCTGGGGCCAACGTCCTGACTTTC
TRBJ1-3	.	.	TRBV5-6	CASSLGWEAAGNTIYF	TGTGCCAGCAGCTTGGGGTGGGAGGCGGCTGGAAACACCATATATTTT
TRBJ2-5	.	.	TRBV7-9	CASSLHGQETQYF	TGTGCCAGCAGCTTACACGGCCAAGAGACCCAGTACTTC
TRBJ2-3	TRBD2	.	TRBV28	CASSHSIAGYSTDTQYF	TGTGCCAGCAGCCACAGTATAGCGGGCTATAGCACAGATACGCAGTATTTT
TRBJ2-7	.	.	TRBV20-1	CSANEQSSYEQYF	TGCAGTGCTAATGAACAGAGCTCCTACGAGCAGTACTTC
TRBJ1-1	.	once	TRBV27	CASIGGAPEAFF	TGTGCCAGCATAGGGGGTGCCCCTGAAGCTTTCTTT
TRBJ2-7	TRBD1	.	TRBV5-6	CASSAPWTGGFEQYF	TGTGCCAGCAGCGCTCCATGGACAGGGGGTTTCGAGCAGTACTTC
TRBJ2-2	.	.	TRBV7-3	CASSSVANTGELFF	TGTGCCAGCAGCTCCGTAGCGAACACCGGGGAGCTGTTTTTT
TRBJ2-7	.	once	TRBV5-1	CASSPTLRTESPYEQYF	TGCGCCAGCAGCCCCACCCTTCGGACAGAATCACCCTACGAGCAGTACTTC
TRBJ1-1	.	.	TRBV12-5	CASGTLEAFF	TGTGCTAGTGGTACACTAGAAGCTTTCTTT
TRBJ2-2	.	.	TRBV7-9	CASSLIFRLDTGELFF	TGTGCCAGCAGCTTAATTTTTCGACTCGACACCGGGGAGCTGTTTTTT
TRBJ1-2	TRBD1	.	TRBV7-3	CASSPETGYGYTF	TGTGCCAGCAGCCCGGAGACAGGGTACGGCTACACCTTC
TRBJ1-1	TRBD1	once	TRBV11-3	CASSSRGTGPSEAFF	TGTGCCAGCAGCTCCCGCGGGACAGGGCCGAGTGAAGCTTTCTTT